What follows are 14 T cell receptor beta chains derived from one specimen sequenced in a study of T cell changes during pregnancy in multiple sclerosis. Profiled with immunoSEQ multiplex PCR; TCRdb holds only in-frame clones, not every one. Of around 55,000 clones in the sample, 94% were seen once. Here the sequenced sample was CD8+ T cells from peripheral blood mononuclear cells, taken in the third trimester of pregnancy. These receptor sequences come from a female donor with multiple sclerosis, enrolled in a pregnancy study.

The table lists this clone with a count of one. The CDR3 nucleotides read TGTGCCAGCAGTCCCATAGCGGGAGGGCCCAATGAGCAGTTCTTC. It yields the protein CASSPIAGGPNEQFF. The chain joins TRBV6-5 to TRBJ2-1; the match to TRBD2 covers 11 bases. V trimming: 5 bases; J trimming: 6 bases; junction bases outside the gene matches: 6. CDR1 is MNHEY and CDR2 is SVGAGI in the germline V gene. This CDR3 spans 15 amino acids.

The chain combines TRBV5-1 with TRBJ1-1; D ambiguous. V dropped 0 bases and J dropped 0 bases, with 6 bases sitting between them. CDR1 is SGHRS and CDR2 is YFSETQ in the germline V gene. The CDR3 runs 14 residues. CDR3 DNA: TGCGCCAGCAGCTTGGAACAGTTGAACACTGAAGCTTTCTTT. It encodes CASSLEQLNTEAFF.

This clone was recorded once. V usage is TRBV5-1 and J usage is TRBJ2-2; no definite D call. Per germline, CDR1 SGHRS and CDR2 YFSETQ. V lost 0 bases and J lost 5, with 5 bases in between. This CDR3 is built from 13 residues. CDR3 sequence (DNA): TGCGCCAGCAGCTTGGACGGGACCGGGGAGCTGTTTTTT. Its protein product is CASSLDGTGELFF.

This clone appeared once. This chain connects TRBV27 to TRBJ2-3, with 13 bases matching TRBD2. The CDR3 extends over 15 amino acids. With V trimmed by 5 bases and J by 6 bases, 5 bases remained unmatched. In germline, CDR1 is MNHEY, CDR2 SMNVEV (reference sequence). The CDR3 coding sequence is TGTGCCAGCAGTCGACTAGCGGGAGGCCGGGATACGCAGTATTTT. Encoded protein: CASSRLAGGRDTQYF.

DNA for the CDR3: TGTGCCAGCAGCCCCCCGTCGGTGGGAGGACCCACTTTTGATGAGCAGTTCTTC. This codes for CASSPPSVGGPTFDEQFF. The chain joins TRBV9 to TRBJ2-1; D is possibly TRBD2 (6 bases). Trimming removed 4 bases at V and 8 bases at J, with 28 bases between. This CDR3 spans 18 amino acids. From germline, CDR1 is SGDLS and CDR2 YYNGEE. Based on the CDR3 plus reference TRBV9 and TRBJ2-1, the full variable domain is DSGVTQTPKHLITATGQRVTLRCSPRSGDLSVYWYQQSLDQGLQFLIQYYNGEERAKGNILERFSAQQFPDLHSELNLSSLELGDSALYFCASSPPSVGGPTFDEQFFGPGTRLTVL.

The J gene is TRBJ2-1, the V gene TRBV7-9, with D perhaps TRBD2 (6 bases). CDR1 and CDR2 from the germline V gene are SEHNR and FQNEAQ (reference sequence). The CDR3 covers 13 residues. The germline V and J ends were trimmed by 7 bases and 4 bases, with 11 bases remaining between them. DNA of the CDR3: TGTGCCAGCATCGCCGGGAGATACAATGAGCAGTTCTTC. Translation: CASIAGRYNEQFF.

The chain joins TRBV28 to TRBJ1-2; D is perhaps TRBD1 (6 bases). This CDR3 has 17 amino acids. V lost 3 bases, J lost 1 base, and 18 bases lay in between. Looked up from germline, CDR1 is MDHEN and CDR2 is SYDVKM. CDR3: CASSFKGEQLINYGYTF. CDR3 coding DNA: TGTGCCAGCAGTTTTAAGGGGGAACAATTAATTAACTATGGCTACACCTTC.

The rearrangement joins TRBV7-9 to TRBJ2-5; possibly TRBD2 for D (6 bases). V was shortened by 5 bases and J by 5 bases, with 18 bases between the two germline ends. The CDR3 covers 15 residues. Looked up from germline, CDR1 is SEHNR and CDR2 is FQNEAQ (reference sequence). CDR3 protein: CASSQWDFTGETQYF. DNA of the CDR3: TGTGCCAGCAGCCAGTGGGACTTTACGGGGGAGACCCAGTACTTC.

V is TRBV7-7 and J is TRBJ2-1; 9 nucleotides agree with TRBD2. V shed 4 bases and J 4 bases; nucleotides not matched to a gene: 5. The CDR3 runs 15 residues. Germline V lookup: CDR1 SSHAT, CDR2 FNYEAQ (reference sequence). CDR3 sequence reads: CASSSGLAFYNEQFF. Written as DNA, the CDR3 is TGTGCCAGCAGCTCCGGACTAGCGTTTTACAATGAGCAGTTCTTC.

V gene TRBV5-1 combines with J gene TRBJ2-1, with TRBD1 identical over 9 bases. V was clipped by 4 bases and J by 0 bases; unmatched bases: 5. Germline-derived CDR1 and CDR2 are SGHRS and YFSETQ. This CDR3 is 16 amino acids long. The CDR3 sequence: CASSQGQGSSYNEQFF. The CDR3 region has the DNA TGCGCCAGCAGCCAGGGACAGGGTTCCTCCTACAATGAGCAGTTCTTC.

The CDR3, as DNA: TGTGCCAGCTCACCCCCCAGAGCGGAGACCCAGTACTTC. Protein product: CASSPPRAETQYF. This chain uses TRBV18 with TRBJ2-5; D remains unclear. The V end was cut by 3 bases, the J end by 5 bases, with 10 bases between. The germline V gene encodes CDR1 KGHSH and CDR2 LQKENI. This CDR3 has 13 amino acids.

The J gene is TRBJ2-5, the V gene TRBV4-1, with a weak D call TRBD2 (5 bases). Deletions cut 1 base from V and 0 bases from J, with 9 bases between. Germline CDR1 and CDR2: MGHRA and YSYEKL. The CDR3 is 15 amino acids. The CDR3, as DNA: TGCGCCAGCAGCCAAGGACACGGGAACCAAGAGACCCAGTACTTC. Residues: CASSQGHGNQETQYF.

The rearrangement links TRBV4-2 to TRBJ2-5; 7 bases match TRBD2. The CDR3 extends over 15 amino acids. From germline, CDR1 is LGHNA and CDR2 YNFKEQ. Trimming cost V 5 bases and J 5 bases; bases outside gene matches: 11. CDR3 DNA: TGTGCCAGCAGCTCCACGACAGTCGGGGGGGAGACCCAGTACTTC. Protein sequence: CASSSTTVGGETQYF.

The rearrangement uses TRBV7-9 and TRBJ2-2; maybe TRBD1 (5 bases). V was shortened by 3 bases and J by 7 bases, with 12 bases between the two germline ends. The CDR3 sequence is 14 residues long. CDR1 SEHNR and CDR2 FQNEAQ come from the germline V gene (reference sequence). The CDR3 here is CASSFGAGNGELFF. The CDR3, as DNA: TGTGCCAGCAGCTTTGGGGCAGGGAACGGGGAGCTGTTTTTT.